The present T cell receptor (beta chain) was sequenced within a study of cytomegalovirus exposure and HLA in healthy donors. Overall study findings and caveats: It was reported that the classifier diagnosed cytomegalovirus status with high specificity and sensitivity in both the original and validation cohorts.

This clone was observed once. Its antigen is undetermined. The assay was immunoSEQ multiplex PCR, and TCRdb's table has in-frame clones only and misses some. The sample shows hundreds of thousands of clones, 90% of them seen only once. Trimming took off 3 bases at V and 4 bases at J, with 5 bases between the two ends. Germline V gene lookup returns CDR1 SGDLS and CDR2 YYNGEE. The CDR3 loop spans 12 amino acids. The chain links TRBV9 to TRBJ2-1, with D hard to call. Sequenced input: PBMCs. The sequence was obtained from a woman aged 25-40 years in good health and CMV-seronegative. CDR3 coding DNA: TGTGCCAGCAGCGACCGATACAATGAGCAGTTCTTC. It specifies CASSDRYNEQFF. The full variable domain, completed using reference TRBV9 and TRBJ2-1, is DSGVTQTPKHLITATGQRVTLRCSPRSGDLSVYWYQQSLDQGLQFLIQYYNGEERAKGNILERFSAQQFPDLHSELNLSSLELGDSALYFCASSDRYNEQFFGPGTRLTVL.